The 3 T cell receptor beta chains below all came from one sample that was sequenced in a study of T-cell reconstitution after alpha-beta-depleted transplantation in children. Unique molecular identifiers were used to barcode this TCRbeta library. TCRdb independently ran MiXCR on the PCR reads; one entry per CDR3 protein. The sample contains 200,000 to 300,000 distinct CDR3 sequences, approximately 12% of which appear only once. The sample here was PBMCs from the stem cell graft donor, taken from the stem cell graft. These receptors were obtained from a human donor who donated a stem cell graft to a child with acute lymphoblastic leukemia.

The table lists this clonotype with many counts. The chain links TRBV3-1 to TRBJ1-1, with a possible D match to TRBD1 (6 bases). V was cut by 3 bases and J by 0 bases, with 11 bases left in between. The CDR3 loop spans 15 amino acids. The germline CDR1 and CDR2 sequences are LGHDT and YNNKEL (reference sequence). The CDR3 is CASSQLDRLNTEAFF. DNA for the CDR3: TGTGCCAGCAGCCAGCTGGACAGATTGAACACTGAAGCTTTCTTT.

This clonotype appeared once. This may arise from a read error, as a much more abundant clone is one base away. The chain links TRBV27 to TRBJ2-7, with 10 bases lining up with TRBD2. This CDR3 contains 15 residues. Germline V lookup: CDR1 MNHEY, CDR2 SMNVEV (reference sequence). V shed 3 bases, J shed 5 bases, and the junction held 7 bases outside the gene matches. The CDR3 coding sequence is TGTGCCAGCAGTTTGGAACTAGCGGGACCCGACGAGCAGTACTTC. The encoded protein is CASSLELAGPDEQYF.

This clonotype was counted at least ten times. Compared with germline, one end of the junction differs, possibly owing to a read error. The chain links TRBV7-7 to TRBJ2-1; TRBD1 is a possible D gene (6 bases). The CDR3 runs to 13 residues. Per the germline V gene, CDR1 is SSHAT and CDR2 is FNYEAQ (reference sequence). CDR3 protein: CASSAGQRNEQFF. For the CDR3, the DNA is TGTGCTAGCAGCGCCGGACAGAGGAATGAGCAGTTCTTC.